This TCR beta chain was recorded in a study of blood T cell repertoires in COVID-19. Study at large: T cells, B-cell-depleted T cells, or PBMCs supplied cDNA or gDNA.

Germline assignment: CDR1 SGHAT and CDR2 FQNNGV. V was trimmed by 5 bases and J by 2 bases, leaving 13 bases between them. The CDR3 is 15 residues long. In the authors' workflow: Cell counts per sample came from amplifying reference gene primers. Only in-frame clones appear in the TCRdb table, and some are missing; sequencing was by immunoSEQ multiplex PCR. V and J calls and clone size are those listed in that table; D and trimming were worked out from the DNA. The sample has some 200,000 clones, approximately 90% seen once; the top ten hold about an eighth. What was sequenced was peripheral blood. This sequence was found in a woman in her 70s with COVID-19, enrolled during active disease. The chain couples TRBV11-2 to TRBJ1-5, with D maybe TRBD1 (5 bases). This CDR3 is CASSRGTVGNQPQHF. CDR3 bases: TGTGCCAGCAGCCGAGGGACTGTGGGCAATCAGCCCCAGCATTTT.